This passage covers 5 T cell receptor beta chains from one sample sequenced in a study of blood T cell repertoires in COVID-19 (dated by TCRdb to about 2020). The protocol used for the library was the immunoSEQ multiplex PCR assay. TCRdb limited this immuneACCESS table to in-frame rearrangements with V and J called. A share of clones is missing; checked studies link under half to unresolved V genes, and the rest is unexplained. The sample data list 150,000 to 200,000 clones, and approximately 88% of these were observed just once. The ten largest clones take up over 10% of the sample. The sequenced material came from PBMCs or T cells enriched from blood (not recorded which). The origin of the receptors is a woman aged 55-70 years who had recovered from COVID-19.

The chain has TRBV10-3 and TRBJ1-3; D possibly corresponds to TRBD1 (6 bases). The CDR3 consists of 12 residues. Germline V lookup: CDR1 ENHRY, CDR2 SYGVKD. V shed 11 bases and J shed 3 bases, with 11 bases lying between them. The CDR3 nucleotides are TGTGCCGCCCAGGGGAGTGGAAACACCATATATTTT. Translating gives CAAQGSGNTIYF.

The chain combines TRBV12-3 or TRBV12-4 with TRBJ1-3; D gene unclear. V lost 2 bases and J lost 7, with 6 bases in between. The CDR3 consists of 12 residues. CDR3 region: CASSLFANTIYF. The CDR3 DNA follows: TGTGCCAGCAGTTTATTCGCGAACACCATATATTTT.

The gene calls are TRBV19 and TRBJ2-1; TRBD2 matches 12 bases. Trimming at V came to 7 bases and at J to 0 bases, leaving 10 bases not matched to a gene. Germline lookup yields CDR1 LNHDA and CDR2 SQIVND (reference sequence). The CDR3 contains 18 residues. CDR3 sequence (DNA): TGTGCCAGTACCACGGGACTAGCGGGTTTTAGCTCCTACAATGAGCAGTTCTTC. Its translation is CASTTGLAGFSSYNEQFF.

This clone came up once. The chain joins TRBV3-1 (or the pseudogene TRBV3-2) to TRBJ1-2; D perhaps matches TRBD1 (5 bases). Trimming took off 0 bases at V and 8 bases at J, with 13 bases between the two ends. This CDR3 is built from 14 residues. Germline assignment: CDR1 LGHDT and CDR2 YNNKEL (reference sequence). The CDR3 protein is CASSQDLGPAGYTF. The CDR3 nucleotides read TGTGCCAGCAGCCAAGATTTGGGGCCCGCCGGCTACACCTTC.

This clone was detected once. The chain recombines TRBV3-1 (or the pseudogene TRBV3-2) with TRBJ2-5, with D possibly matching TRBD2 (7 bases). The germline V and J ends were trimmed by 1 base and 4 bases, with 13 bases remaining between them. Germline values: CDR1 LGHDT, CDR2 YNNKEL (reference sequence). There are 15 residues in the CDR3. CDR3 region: CASSQATGGAETQYF. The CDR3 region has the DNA TGTGCCAGCAGCCAAGCTACTGGGGGGGCAGAGACCCAGTACTTC.